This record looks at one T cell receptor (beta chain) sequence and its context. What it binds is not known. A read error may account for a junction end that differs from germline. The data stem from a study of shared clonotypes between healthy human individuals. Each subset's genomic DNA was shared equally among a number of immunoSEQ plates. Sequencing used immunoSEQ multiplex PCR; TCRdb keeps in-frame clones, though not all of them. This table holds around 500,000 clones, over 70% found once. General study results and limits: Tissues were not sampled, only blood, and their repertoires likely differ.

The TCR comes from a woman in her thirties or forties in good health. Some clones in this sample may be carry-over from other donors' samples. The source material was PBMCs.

In DNA form, the CDR3 reads TGCAGCGTTGTCAGTGTGGGGGGAGGGTCCTTCAATGAGCAGTTCTTC. Its translation: CSVVSVGGGSFNEQFF. The rearrangement joins TRBV29-1 to TRBJ2-1, with 7 positions matching TRBD2. This CDR3 spans 16 amino acids. Germline V CDR1 and CDR2: SQVTM, ANQGSEA.